These T cell receptor beta chains were read from a single sample in a study of TIL therapy for anti-PD-1-resistant metastatic lung cancer. This table comes from immunoSEQ multiplex PCR, and its TCRdb copy is limited to in-frame clones, with some not included. The sample consists of under 70,000 clones, less than 75% of them appearing once. The source material was blood, sampled at baseline. The receptors stem from a person aged 25 to 85 with non-small cell lung cancer. CDR3s include the opening cysteine and the closing phenylalanine or tryptophan. Clone size is stated in some rows and not others, as once, few, many or a class when expanded.

TRBJ1-1,TRBV5-1,.,16,CASSFGGTNLNTEAFF
TRBJ1-2,TRBV5-8,few,13,CASRLAGNYGYTF
TRBJ2-5,TRBV13,.,16,CASSRKSGGVQETQYF
TRBJ1-2,TRBV7-9,few,13,CASSNDGSYGYTF
TRBJ1-1,TRBV11-1,.,16,CASTHGDGTQNTEAFF
TRBJ1-6,TRBV5-8,few,15,CASSPSGQVNSPLHF
TRBJ1-1,TRBV29-1,.,13,CSVGGQLHTEAFF
TRBJ1-1,TRBV10-2,few,16,CASSPRLHPAGTEAFF
TRBJ1-2,TRBV27,once,12,CASIDFSGGYTF
TRBJ2-1,TRBV11-3,.,11,CASRTRGEQFF
TRBJ1-3,TRBV7-9,.,16,CASSHRTGTIGNTIYF
TRBJ1-6,TRBV5-8,.,17,CASSLALFLGGNSPLHF
TRBJ1-6,TRBV11-3,once,13,CASSFGATAPLHF
TRBJ2-4,TRBV18,.,17,CASSPLDFFQAKNIQYF
TRBJ2-1,TRBV9,few,17,CASSVDGRLAGDNEQFF
TRBJ1-1,TRBV10-3,.,14,CAISASMGFTEAFF
TRBJ2-3,TRBV7-8,.,16,CASTRVGLSSTDTQYF
TRBJ2-7,TRBV15,.,11,CATSRGYEQYF
TRBJ2-7,TRBV28,.,12,CASSFTADEQYF
TRBJ1-2,TRBV19,.,14,CASRLGGSNYGYTF
TRBJ2-1,TRBV7-9,.,13,CASQTTSGGEQFF
TRBJ2-1,TRBV4-2,.,13,CASSQEGRGEQFF
TRBJ1-1,TRBV28,few,14,CASSRFRPNTEAFF
TRBJ2-3,TRBV29-1,.,12,CSVESGTDTQYF
TRBJ2-7,TRBV12-5,few,15,CASGPSRRRSYEQYF
TRBJ1-5,TRBV27,.,15,CASSALGTVNQPQHF
TRBJ1-1,TRBV15,.,14,CATSKYFRDAEAFF
TRBJ2-1,TRBV10-1,.,16,CASSGPGLAGPNEQFF
TRBJ2-2,TRBV12-5,.,13,CASGWEGPGELFF
TRBJ2-4,TRBV19,.,14,CASRAAGNKNIQYF
TRBJ2-3,TRBV19,.,17,CASSIGTGRHGTDTQYF
TRBJ2-1,TRBV6-5,.,15,CTSSYKGQGMNEQFF
TRBJ2-5,TRBV29-1,.,14,CSVARLAGVETQYF
TRBJ2-3,TRBV11-2,few,16,CASSLGLGGKADTQYF
TRBJ2-7,TRBV18,few,14,CASSPPSRSYEQYF
TRBJ2-7,TRBV13,.,14,CASRGTGLTYEQYF
TRBJ2-1,TRBV28,.,15,CASRKAGLANNEQFF
TRBJ2-1,TRBV7-2,few,17,CASSSRGQTSSYNEQFF
TRBJ2-5,TRBV7-2,.,15,CASSLSGQGGETQYF
TRBJ1-1,TRBV11-3,few,13,CASSGGDNTEAFF
TRBJ2-1,TRBV7-2,few,14,CASSPSWQYNEQFF
TRBJ2-7,TRBV28,.,15,CASSSPPGGIYEQYF
TRBJ1-2,TRBV5-1,few,14,CASSNTGTNYGYTF
TRBJ1-5,TRBV6-6,.,15,CASTLGSSENQPQHF
TRBJ1-1,TRBV10-3,few,12,CAISESPYEAFF
TRBJ2-3,TRBV2,.,15,CASSGRGQITDTQYF
TRBJ2-3,TRBV6-6,once,14,CASSQRGSTDTQYF
TRBJ1-5,TRBV7-2,.,14,CASSLMREGQPQHF
TRBJ2-2,TRBV2,.,17,CASSEAIAAGNTGELFF
TRBJ1-1,TRBV11-3,.,16,CASSPHLQGPRTEAFF
TRBJ2-3,TRBV19,once,15,CASSLQAEGADTQYF
TRBJ1-2,TRBV28,.,14,CASSLGGADFGYTF
TRBJ1-3,TRBV9,few,16,CASSVGRALSGNTIYF
TRBJ2-5,TRBV28,.,13,CASRGQGAGTQYF